This is a list of T cell receptor beta chains from one sample in a study of neurological immune-mediated disorders. TCRdb independently ran MiXCR on the 5' RACE reads; one entry per CDR3 protein. The sample shows around 49,000 distinct CDR3 sequences, about an eighth of them seen only once. Sequenced: PBMCs. The receptors shown here come from a male donor with HTLV-1-associated myelopathy (HAM/TSP). CDR3s leave out the opening cysteine and the closing phenylalanine or tryptophan.

V	J	CDR3
TRBV19	TRBJ2-2	ASRGTGNTGELF
TRBV18	TRBJ1-1	ASSPGLFRNTEAF
TRBV20-1	TRBJ1-2	SASGGPTNYGYT
TRBV9	TRBJ1-1	ASSLTGGGTEAF
TRBV4-3	TRBJ1-1	ASSQALEINTEAF
TRBV20-1	TRBJ2-5	SARPPGRETQY
TRBV12-3/TRBV12-4	TRBJ1-5	ASSRTGGDLYSNQPQH
TRBV7-2	TRBJ1-5	ASSPGRAGDQPQH
TRBV20-1	TRBJ1-1	SGRLNTEAF
TRBV12-3/TRBV12-4	TRBJ2-2	ASSLIGGNGELF
TRBV7-8	TRBJ2-7	ASSAGPPAVEQY
TRBV6-5	TRBJ2-7	ASSSISNEQY
TRBV5-5	TRBJ1-2	ASSLVGDGYT
TRBV7-2	TRBJ1-1	ASKQGWNTEAF
TRBV5-1	TRBJ1-1	ASSLEGVLDTEAF
TRBV7-2	TRBJ2-3	ASSPGQNTDTQY
TRBV20-1	TRBJ2-7	SARAAGGHSYEQY
TRBV20-1	TRBJ2-3	RGSSSSTDTQY
TRBV20-1	TRBJ1-2	SARDPGDQGGYT
TRBV5-1	TRBJ2-7	ASSSSTSRGGYEQY
TRBV7-6	TRBJ1-6	ASSVTGGDSPLH
TRBV6-6	TRBJ1-5	ASSYSEGTGQPQH
TRBV12-3/TRBV12-4	TRBJ2-1	ASSRPGQGYNEQF
TRBV12-3/TRBV12-4	TRBJ1-1	ASSLRELNTEAF
TRBV20-1	TRBJ2-1	SASRLAGGLSYNEQF
TRBV3-1	TRBJ2-3	ASSQVRVMRGPNSTDTQY
TRBV7-9	TRBJ1-1	ASSLMIGNTEAF
TRBV20-1	TRBJ2-2	SADRGPGELF
TRBV5-1	TRBJ2-7	ASSLTGSFYEQY
TRBV3-1	TRBJ2-4	ASSRAGLDRVIQY
TRBV6-6	TRBJ1-5	ASSYGGADQPQH
TRBV20-1	TRBJ1-5	SAIAGGSNQPQH
TRBV15	TRBJ1-5	ATSRGGTGSWPQH
TRBV5-1	TRBJ2-1	ASSLGDVQF
TRBV5-6	TRBJ2-1	ASTRTGRMNEQF
TRBV5-1	TRBJ2-3	ASSFTGTTTDTQY
TRBV5-1	TRBJ2-5	ASSAGSTALGETQY
TRBV6-5	TRBJ2-3	ASSPTGTNYIPDTQY
TRBV2	TRBJ1-1	ASSERGQNTEAF
TRBV5-6	TRBJ1-1	ASSFDRGRVGTEAF
TRBV7-9	TRBJ1-4	ASSYSTETNEKLF
TRBV20-1	TRBJ1-5	SASMEPQH
TRBV5-1	TRBJ2-6	ASRTQVVSGANVLT
TRBV5-1	TRBJ1-1	ASSPRTDKARAF
TRBV7-9	TRBJ2-5	ASSTNRGSGETQY
TRBV28	TRBJ2-7	ASSLCGYEQY
TRBV12-3/TRBV12-4	TRBJ2-7	ASSLNEADEQY
TRBV10-3	TRBJ2-7	AISDCSRPGRNSYEQY